These 23 T cell receptor beta chains came from one sample sequenced in a study of blood T cell repertoires in COVID-19. Clones were read by immunoSEQ multiplex PCR, and TCRdb kept only the in-frame ones, dropping some. The sample contains about 110,000 clones, around 84% of which appear only once. Sequenced input: peripheral blood. All receptors derive from a man in his forties with acute or convalescent COVID-19.

The CDR3 nucleotides are TGTGCCAGCAGCTTAGCGGGACTAGCGGGGGGTAATGAGCAGTTCTTC. It encodes CASSLAGLAGGNEQFF. This sequence joins TRBV7-2 and TRBJ2-1; 15 positions agree with TRBD2. The CDR3 has 16 residues. The V gene's germline CDR1 is SGHTA and CDR2 FQGNSA. Losses at the gene ends were 0 bases for V and 7 bases for J; bases not matched to a gene: 1. Full variable domain (outside the CDR3, taken from reference TRBV7-2 and TRBJ2-1): GAGVSQSPSNKVTEKGKDVELRCDPISGHTALYWYRQSLGQGLEFLIYFQGNSAPDKSGLPSDRFSAERTGGSVSTLTIQRTQQEDSAVYLCASSLAGLAGGNEQFFGPGTRLTVL.

The chain has TRBV19 and TRBJ1-2, with a tentative D call TRBD1 (6 bases). V dropped 5 bases and J dropped 5 bases, with 15 bases sitting between them. The germline gives CDR1 LNHDA, CDR2 SQIVND (reference sequence). The CDR3 extends over 14 amino acids. CDR3 DNA sequence: TGTGCCAGTAGTGGCCAGGGGACCGTGTATGGCTACACCTTC. Translating it yields CASSGQGTVYGYTF. Full variable domain (remainder filled in from reference TRBV19 and TRBJ1-2): DGGITQSPKYLFRKEGQNVTLSCEQNLNHDAMYWYRQDPGQGLRLIYYSQIVNDFQKGDIAEGYSVSREKKESFPLTVTSAQKNPTAFYLCASSGQGTVYGYTFGSGTRLTVV.

The chain carries TRBV5-4 and TRBJ1-2; 9 bases are shared with TRBD1. This CDR3 contains 16 residues. Trimming took 3 bases from V and 8 from J; bases not matched to a gene: 14. Per germline, CDR1 SGHNT and CDR2 YYREEE (reference sequence). DNA for the CDR3: TGTGCCAGCAGCTCCGGAGGTGGGGGGACAGGGCGCGGCTACACCTTC. Translating gives CASSSGGGGTGRGYTF.

This clone has just a few counts. This sequence joins TRBV2 and TRBJ2-2, with a possible D match to TRBD1 (5 bases). V was shortened by 4 bases and J by 5 bases, with 11 bases between the two germline ends. Germline CDR1 reads SNHLY; CDR2 reads FYNNEI. This CDR3 has 14 amino acids. The CDR3 DNA reads as TGTGCCAGCAGTGTCCTTGACAGAACCGGGGAGCTGTTTTTT. Protein product: CASSVLDRTGELFF.

The chain links TRBV4-1 to TRBJ1-6; TRBD1 matches 7 bases. With 0 bases clipped from V and 7 bases from J, the junction kept 6 bases outside the gene matches. CDR3 length: 16 residues. Germline CDR1 and CDR2: MGHRA and YSYEKL. The CDR3 loop reads CASSQDKTGRNSPLHF. The CDR3 coding sequence is TGCGCCAGCAGCCAAGATAAGACAGGGAGAAATTCACCCCTCCACTTT.

This clone was seen a single time. This chain connects TRBV12-3 or TRBV12-4 to TRBJ1-2; a possible D gene is TRBD1 (5 bases). The V and J ends lost 3 bases and 8 bases respectively, with 13 bases between them. The CDR3 has 13 amino acids. DNA of the CDR3: TGTGCCAGCAGTTTGGCCGGGGGTTTGGGCTACACCTTC. Translated: CASSLAGGLGYTF.

The rearrangement uses TRBV7-9 and TRBJ2-7; 8 bases line up with TRBD1. Trimming removed 5 bases from V and 5 bases from J; junction bases left unmatched: 5. The CDR3 consists of 13 residues. The germline CDR1 and CDR2 sequences are SEHNR and FQNEAQ (reference sequence). CDR3 in DNA: TGTGCCAGCAGCGCTGGACAGGGTCACGAGCAGTACTTC. Its protein product is CASSAGQGHEQYF.

The chain carries TRBV7-2 and TRBJ1-4; D is ambiguous. CDR3 length: 17 amino acids. V lost 1 base and J lost 1, with 13 bases in between. From germline, CDR1 is SGHTA and CDR2 FQGNSA. The CDR3 reads CASSLGILGRTNEKLFF. The CDR3 bases are TGTGCCAGCAGCTTAGGGATCCTAGGAAGAACTAATGAAAAACTGTTTTTT.

This clone was counted a single time. V and J are TRBV2 and TRBJ1-1; tentatively, D is TRBD1 (5 bases). V was pared by 0 bases and J by 3 bases, with 17 bases between. The V gene's germline CDR1 is SNHLY and CDR2 FYNNEI. The CDR3 contains 17 residues. The CDR3 loop reads CASSEAGGTGYHTEAFF. CDR3 nucleotides: TGTGCCAGCAGTGAAGCGGGCGGGACGGGGTACCACACTGAAGCTTTCTTT.

The J gene is TRBJ2-3, the V gene TRBV18, with 7 bases identical to TRBD1. The V gene's germline CDR1 is KGHSH and CDR2 LQKENI. The CDR3 loop spans 15 amino acids. The V gene end was trimmed by 6 bases and the J gene end by 6 bases; junction bases not matched to a gene: 12. CDR3: CASSLLHDRADTQYF. CDR3 DNA sequence: TGTGCCAGCTCGCTCCTTCATGACAGGGCGGATACGCAGTATTTT.

This chain uses TRBV4-1 with TRBJ1-5; D call uncertain. Germline loops: CDR1 MGHRA, CDR2 YSYEKL. V lost 1 base, J lost 4 bases, and 11 bases lay in between. The CDR3 totals 15 residues. The CDR3 loop is CASSQAEYQNQPQHF. CDR3 bases: TGCGCCAGCAGCCAAGCCGAATATCAGAATCAGCCCCAGCATTTT.

The chain recombines TRBV5-1 with TRBJ2-3; 10 bases line up with TRBD2. CDR1 SGHRS and CDR2 YFSETQ come from the germline V gene. This CDR3 comprises 16 residues. The V and J ends lost 5 bases and 0 bases, in that order; junction bases with no gene match: 6. The DNA of the CDR3 is TGCGCCAGCAGACCACTAGCGGGGAGGAGCACAGATACGCAGTATTTT. Protein: CASRPLAGRSTDTQYF.

This clone was observed a few times. Here the CDR3 reads CASSYSRSTDTQYF. In DNA form, the CDR3 reads TGTGCCAGCAGTTACTCGAGAAGCACAGATACGCAGTATTTT. The J gene is TRBJ2-3, the V gene TRBV6-6; D gene uncertain. Trimming took 0 bases from V and 0 from J, leaving 4 bases between them. Per the germline V gene, CDR1 is MNHNY and CDR2 is SVGAGI (reference sequence). The CDR3 runs 14 residues.

The rearrangement uses TRBV7-8 and TRBJ2-1, with TRBD1 matching 9 bases. V lost 7 bases to trimming and J lost 3 bases; unmatched junction nucleotides: 4. CDR1 and CDR2 (germline): SGHVS, FQNEAQ. CDR3 length: 14 amino acids. The CDR3 bases are TGTGCCAGCACCAGGACAGGGGACTACAATGAGCAGTTCTTC. Its protein is CASTRTGDYNEQFF.

CDR3 bases: TGCGCCAGCAGCCTTAAGAGGGAGAATTCACCCCTCCACTTT. Translated, it gives CASSLKRENSPLHF. The V and J genes are TRBV4-3 and TRBJ1-6; D ambiguous. V lost 4 bases and J lost 7, with 11 bases in between. CDR1 and CDR2 from the germline V gene are LGHNA and YSLEER. The CDR3 has 14 residues.

The chain is built from TRBV30 and TRBJ1-2; D not certain. The V end was cut by 0 bases, the J end by 8 bases, with 13 bases between. This CDR3 region has 13 residues. Germline CDR1 and CDR2: GTSNPN and SVGIG (reference sequence). In DNA form, the CDR3 reads TGTGCCTGGAGTGTAGATCGGGTAGAGGGCTACACCTTC. Protein sequence: CAWSVDRVEGYTF.

The rearrangement uses TRBV7-9 and TRBJ2-5; 8 bases agree with TRBD1. Germline trimming cut 3 bases from V and 1 base from J; bases unmatched to any gene: 4. CDR1 SEHNR and CDR2 FQNEAQ come from the germline V gene (reference sequence). This CDR3 spans 15 amino acids. The CDR3 loop is CASSFTGGSQETQYF. The CDR3 DNA reads TGTGCCAGCAGCTTCACAGGGGGTAGCCAAGAGACCCAGTACTTC. The full variable domain, its missing parts supplied by reference TRBV7-9 and TRBJ2-5, is DTGVSQNPRHKITKRGQNVTFRCDPISEHNRLYWYRQTLGQGPEFLTYFQNEAQLEKSRLLSDRFSAERPKGSFSTLEIQRTEQGDSAMYLCASSFTGGSQETQYFGPGTRLLVL.

The chain links TRBV9 to TRBJ2-4; the match to TRBD1 covers 7 bases. In germline, CDR1 is SGDLS, CDR2 YYNGEE. The V segment lost 4 bases and the J segment 6 bases; nucleotides outside the gene matches: 13. The CDR3 is 16 amino acids. CDR3 sequence (DNA): TGTGCCAGCAGCTCTTCTATGACAGGGACGATAAACATTCAGTACTTC. This sequence encodes CASSSSMTGTINIQYF.

CDR3 residues: CASSALDRLGTEAFF. In nucleotides, the CDR3 is TGTGCCAGCAGTGCCCTAGACAGGCTCGGCACTGAAGCTTTCTTT. The rearrangement links TRBV2 to TRBJ1-1; a weak D match, TRBD1 (6 bases). V lost 4 bases to trimming and J lost 4 bases, with 16 bases between them. Germline V CDR1 and CDR2: SNHLY, FYNNEI. This CDR3 is 15 amino acids long. The whole variable domain, filled in from reference TRBV2 and TRBJ1-1, reads EPEVTQTPSHQVTQMGQEVILRCVPISNHLYFYWYRQILGQKVEFLVSFYNNEISEKSEIFDDQFSVERPDGSNFTLKIRSTKLEDSAMYFCASSALDRLGTEAFFGQGTRLTVV.

The chain has TRBV7-3 and TRBJ1-1; TRBD1 agrees at 10 bases. The CDR3 contains 16 residues. V was clipped by 5 bases and J by 2 bases; unmatched bases: 8. CDR1 SGHTA and CDR2 FQGTGA come from the germline V gene. CDR3 loop: CASSKTGTGANTEAFF. The CDR3 nucleotides are TGTGCCAGCAGCAAAACCGGGACAGGGGCAAACACTGAAGCTTTCTTT.

CDR3 nucleotides: TGCAGTGCTAGAGATGGAGGCGGAGTGTTTTTT. Protein sequence: CSARDGGGVFF. The chain joins TRBV20-1 to TRBJ1-4; no clear D. Trimming took off 0 bases at V and 15 bases at J, with 11 bases between the two ends. Germline V gene sequence: CDR1 DFQATT, CDR2 SNEGSKA (reference sequence). This CDR3 spans 11 amino acids.

The V gene is TRBV6-5, the J gene TRBJ2-3; D is uncertain. This CDR3 comprises 14 residues. V was shortened by 5 bases and J by 1 base, with 10 bases between the two germline ends. CDR1 and CDR2 from the germline V gene are MNHEY and SVGAGI. The chain's CDR3 is CASSLSLGTDTQYF. The CDR3 DNA follows: TGTGCCAGCAGTCTAAGTCTGGGCACAGATACGCAGTATTTT.

This clone appeared a single time. The same CDR3 also results from other DNA sequences found in this sample. The J gene is TRBJ2-2, the V gene TRBV24-1; 10 nucleotides agree with TRBD1. Per the germline V gene, CDR1 is KGHDR and CDR2 is SFDVKD. The CDR3 loop spans 16 amino acids. The ends lost 4 bases at V and 5 bases at J; junction bases unmatched: 6. The CDR3: CATSDPGQGSTGELFF. DNA of the CDR3: TGTGCCACCAGTGACCCGGGACAGGGGAGTACCGGGGAGCTGTTTTTT.